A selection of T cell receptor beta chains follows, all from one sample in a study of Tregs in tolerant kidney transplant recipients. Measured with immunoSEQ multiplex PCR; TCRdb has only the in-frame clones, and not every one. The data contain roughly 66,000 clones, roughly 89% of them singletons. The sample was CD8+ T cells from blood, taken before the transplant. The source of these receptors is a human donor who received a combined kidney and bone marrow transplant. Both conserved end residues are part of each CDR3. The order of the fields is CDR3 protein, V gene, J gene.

CASMRTGNTGELFF	TRBV2	TRBJ2-2
CASSLGQGDNNEQFF	TRBV7-3	TRBJ2-1
CASSQEVASGEQFF	TRBV4-3	TRBJ2-1
CAWAYGGSYEQYF	TRBV30	TRBJ2-7
CASSVSSGRAEEETQYF	TRBV13	TRBJ2-5
CASSYQTGGGGYTF	TRBV27	TRBJ1-2
CASSQVQVEGEGYTF	TRBV14	TRBJ1-2
CASKQGFTEAFF	TRBV19	TRBJ1-1
CASGGEGEQFF	TRBV9	TRBJ2-1
CASSSKNRDYGDTQYF	TRBV5-7	TRBJ2-3
CASSATGGTEAFF	TRBV21-1	TRBJ1-1
CASSPGQFYGYTF	TRBV19	TRBJ1-2
CASSIQTRYEQYF	TRBV19	-
CASSLGLAGTQYF	TRBV28	TRBJ2-3
CASRENWDRNYEQYF	TRBV2	TRBJ2-7
CASSLVLGADTQYF	TRBV7-9	TRBJ2-3
CASSYYRTRNEQFF	TRBV6-5	TRBJ2-1
CASRTGNQPQHF	TRBV28	TRBJ1-5
CASSVVGSGGNEQFF	TRBV9	TRBJ2-1
CASSLDLSYYEQYF	TRBV5-1	TRBJ2-7